This passage covers 29 T cell receptor beta chains from one sample sequenced in a study of CD8+ T cells in alopecia areata. Following extraction, RNA underwent reverse transcription to cDNA, which served as the sequencing template. Profiling relied on immunoSEQ multiplex PCR, and the TCRdb table lists in-frame clones only, not all of them. The sample carries 150,000 to 160,000 clones, about 50% recorded once. Sequences were derived from CD8+ T cells sorted from blood, sampled at week 0. The receptor source for this set is a human donor with alopecia areata.

This clone was observed a handful of times. CDR3 DNA: TGTGCCAGCAGTTTGGGTGCAGGGGGCAATCAGCCCCAGCATTTT. This gives the protein CASSLGAGGNQPQHF. The V and J genes are TRBV27 and TRBJ1-5, with D maybe TRBD1 (6 bases). Per the germline V gene, CDR1 is MNHEY and CDR2 is SMNVEV (reference sequence). The V and J ends lost 3 bases and 2 bases respectively, with 11 bases between them. The CDR3 covers 15 residues.

The CDR3 sequence is CASSLGDSLYEQYF. The CDR3 DNA reads TGTGCCAGCAGCTTAGGGGACAGCCTCTACGAGCAGTACTTC. V is TRBV7-6 and J is TRBJ2-7; 7 bases are a match to TRBD1. Germline V CDR1 and CDR2: SGHVS, FNYEAQ. This CDR3 spans 14 amino acids. V shed 1 base, J shed 3 bases, and the junction held 3 bases outside the gene matches.

The rearrangement links TRBV4-3 to TRBJ2-6; D is ambiguous. Looked up from germline, CDR1 is LGHNA and CDR2 is YSLEER. Trimming pared 0 bases from V and 1 base from J, leaving 4 bases between. The CDR3 loop spans 15 amino acids. The CDR3 coding sequence is TGCGCCAGCAGCCAAGATATGTCTGGGGCCAACGTCCTGACTTTC. It specifies CASSQDMSGANVLTF.

This clone was detected a few times. The V gene is TRBV2, the J gene TRBJ2-3; TRBD1 is a possible D gene (5 bases). This CDR3 comprises 15 residues. V was clipped by 4 bases and J by 3 bases, with 14 bases between them. Germline V gene sequence: CDR1 SNHLY, CDR2 FYNNEI. The CDR3 region is CASSVPQGRTDTQYF. The CDR3 nucleotides are TGTGCCAGCAGTGTCCCGCAGGGAAGGACAGATACGCAGTATTTT.

This clone came up a few times. The rearrangement links TRBV5-4 to TRBJ2-6, with 9 nucleotides matching TRBD1. The CDR3 length is 18 residues. The V gene end was trimmed by 3 bases and the J gene end by 0 bases; junction bases not matched to a gene: 7. Germline CDR1 is SGHNT and CDR2 is YYREEE (reference sequence). CDR3 DNA: TGTGCCAGCAGCTCGGGGACAGGGTTTTACTCTGGGGCCAACGTCCTGACTTTC. The encoded protein is CASSSGTGFYSGANVLTF. The whole variable domain, filled in from reference TRBV5-4 and TRBJ2-6, reads ETGVTQSPTHLIKTRGQQVTLRCSSQSGHNTVSWYQQALGQGPQFIFQYYREEENGRGNFPPRFSGLQFPNYSSELNVNALELDDSALYLCASSSGTGFYSGANVLTFGAGSRLTVL.

A few counts support this clone. The CDR3 DNA follows: TGTGCCAGCAGCTTTGTGGCCGGAACCTACGAGCAGTACTTC. Translated, it gives CASSFVAGTYEQYF. The chain is built from TRBV28 and TRBJ2-7; D unclear. The CDR3 has 14 residues. Between the trimmed V and J ends, which lost 6 bases and 2 bases, there was a span of 14 bases. CDR1 and CDR2 from the germline V gene are MDHEN and SYDVKM.

This rearrangement joins TRBV27 to TRBJ1-5, with 7 bases matching TRBD1. Unmatched junction bases numbered 12, after V lost 5 bases and J lost 5 bases. The CDR3 is 16 residues long. Germline V CDR1 and CDR2: MNHEY, SMNVEV (reference sequence). The chain's CDR3 is CASSPSQGERHQPQHF. The CDR3 bases are TGTGCCAGCAGTCCAAGCCAGGGGGAGAGGCATCAGCCCCAGCATTTT.

This clone has a handful of counts. The chain is built from TRBV9 and TRBJ1-2; D is unresolved. Germline values: CDR1 SGDLS, CDR2 YYNGEE. The ends were cut back, 0 bases at V and 6 bases at J, with 21 bases in the middle. CDR3 length: 17 residues. The CDR3 nucleotides are TGTGCCAGCAGCGTAGCTACGAACCGGTGGGTAGAGGATGGCTACACCTTC. Protein: CASSVATNRWVEDGYTF.

This clone has just a few counts. The V and J genes are TRBV29-1 and TRBJ1-2, with a possible D match to TRBD1 (5 bases). Germline V gives CDR1 SQVTM, CDR2 ANQGSEA. The CDR3 covers 13 residues. The germline V and J ends were trimmed by 6 bases and 5 bases, with 16 bases remaining between them. In nucleotides, the CDR3 is TGCAGCGTCAAGGCCGGGACCAAATATGGCTACACCTTC. It encodes CSVKAGTKYGYTF.

The chain has TRBV27 and TRBJ1-1; D is unresolved. CDR1 is MNHEY and CDR2 is SMNVEV in the germline V gene (reference sequence). The CDR3 is made up of 14 amino acids. Deletions cut 6 bases from V and 1 base from J, with 12 bases between. In DNA, the CDR3 is TGTGCCAGCAGATCCCTCGGGGAGAACACTGAAGCTTTCTTT. Translation: CASRSLGENTEAFF.

The CDR3 spells CASSLVSSGTHEQYF. CDR3 sequence (DNA): TGTGCCAGCAGCTTAGTCTCGTCGGGGACCCACGAGCAGTACTTC. The chain links TRBV11-2 to TRBJ2-7; D is perhaps TRBD1 or TRBD2 (5 bases each). This CDR3 contains 15 residues. Deletions cut 1 base from V and 5 bases from J, with 15 bases between. The germline CDR1 and CDR2 sequences are SGHAT and FQNNGV.

The genes are TRBV29-1 and TRBJ1-1; D is possibly TRBD1 (6 bases). CDR3 length equals 12 residues. The ends were cut back, 5 bases at V and 6 bases at J, with 13 bases in the middle. Germline values: CDR1 SQVTM, CDR2 ANQGSEA. The chain's CDR3 is CSVIGEGAEAFF. DNA of the CDR3: TGCAGCGTTATAGGGGAGGGGGCTGAAGCTTTCTTT.

The CDR3 is CAWNSGTEAFF. Here the CDR3 DNA reads TGTGCCTGGAACTCGGGCACTGAAGCTTTCTTT. The V gene is TRBV30, the J gene TRBJ1-1; D uncertain. The CDR3 has 11 amino acids. V lost 4 bases to trimming and J lost 4 bases, with 7 bases between them. CDR1 GTSNPN and CDR2 SVGIG come from the germline V gene (reference sequence).

In its sample, this clone was seen a few times. The chain uses TRBV4-3 and TRBJ2-2; 7 bases line up with TRBD2. The length of the CDR3 is 14 residues. Germline lookup yields CDR1 LGHNA and CDR2 YSLEER. The V and J ends lost 8 bases and 4 bases, in that order; junction bases with no gene match: 7. The CDR3 here is CASGGGLVTGELFF. CDR3 DNA: TGCGCCAGCGGGGGGGGTTTAGTCACCGGGGAGCTGTTTTTT.

The chain carries TRBV10-3 and TRBJ2-1, with a weak D call TRBD2 (7 bases). V was pared by 8 bases and J by 4 bases, with 18 bases between. CDR1 and CDR2 (germline): ENHRY, SYGVKD. The CDR3 has 15 residues. This CDR3 reads CAISGEGERYNEQFF. CDR3 nucleotides: TGTGCCATCTCTGGGGAGGGGGAGAGATACAATGAGCAGTTCTTC.

This CDR3 reads CASSEAHSSGSTEAFF. In nucleotides, the CDR3 is TGTGCCAGCAGTGAAGCGCATTCTTCAGGGTCCACGGAAGCTTTCTTT. The genes are TRBV2 and TRBJ1-1; weak D call: TRBD1 (5 bases). Per germline, CDR1 SNHLY and CDR2 FYNNEI. The CDR3 is 16 amino acids. V lost 0 bases and J lost 8, with 19 bases in between.

The sample holds a few counts of this clone. V usage is TRBV19 and J usage is TRBJ2-3; 9 bases are a match to TRBD2. CDR3 length: 13 amino acids. V gave up 6 bases and J gave up 5 bases; unmatched junction bases: 3. Germline V gene lookup returns CDR1 LNHDA and CDR2 SQIVND (reference sequence). For the CDR3, the DNA is TGTGCCAGTAGCGGGACTAGCTTAGATACGCAGTATTTT. This encodes CASSGTSLDTQYF.

The rearrangement uses TRBV5-1 and TRBJ1-6; D is undetermined. With 7 bases removed from V and 14 bases from J, the gap between germline ends came to 13 bases. CDR1 is SGHRS and CDR2 is YFSETQ in the germline V gene. CDR3 size: 11 residues. The DNA for the CDR3 is TGCGCCAGCCGGGATGGGCGATCCCTCCACTTT. This codes for CASRDGRSLHF.

The chain employs TRBV6-5 and TRBJ1-5; 7 bases are a match to TRBD1. Germline V CDR1 and CDR2: MNHEY, SVGAGI. V dropped 5 bases and J dropped 4; count of bases not matched to a gene: 8. This CDR3 has 15 amino acids. The CDR3 DNA is TGTGCCAGCAGTCCCCTCGGGACAGAGAATCAGCCCCAGCATTTT. Amino acids: CASSPLGTENQPQHF.

V is TRBV4-3 and J is TRBJ2-3; unclear D gene. This CDR3 is built from 16 residues. With 1 base removed from V and 3 bases from J, the gap between germline ends came to 14 bases. Germline CDR1 and CDR2: LGHNA and YSLEER. In DNA, the CDR3 is TGCGCCAGCAGCCAAGGATTGGCAGCTTCAACAGATACGCAGTATTTT. It specifies CASSQGLAASTDTQYF.

The V gene is TRBV9, the J gene TRBJ2-1, with 8 bases matching TRBD2. Losses at the gene ends were 4 bases for V and 2 bases for J; bases not matched to a gene: 5. This CDR3 is 15 amino acids long. Per germline, CDR1 SGDLS and CDR2 YYNGEE. The CDR3 is CASSPRGAPYNEQFF. The CDR3 coding sequence is TGTGCCAGCAGCCCGCGGGGGGCCCCCTACAATGAGCAGTTCTTC. The whole variable domain, filled in from reference TRBV9 and TRBJ2-1, reads DSGVTQTPKHLITATGQRVTLRCSPRSGDLSVYWYQQSLDQGLQFLIQYYNGEERAKGNILERFSAQQFPDLHSELNLSSLELGDSALYFCASSPRGAPYNEQFFGPGTRLTVL.

This rearrangement joins TRBV5-4 to TRBJ1-1; D not certain. The germline V gene encodes CDR1 SGHNT and CDR2 YYREEE (reference sequence). The ends were cut back, 0 bases at V and 4 bases at J, with 7 bases in the middle. The CDR3 length is 13 residues. In nucleotides, the CDR3 is TGTGCCAGCAGCTTGGGGGCGGGCACTGAAGCTTTCTTT. Protein product: CASSLGAGTEAFF.

The table lists this clone with a few counts. The J gene is TRBJ2-3, the V gene TRBV15; TRBD1 aligns across 8 bases. Germline trimming cut 5 bases from V and 4 bases from J; bases unmatched to any gene: 5. The CDR3 runs to 14 residues. CDR1 and CDR2 from the germline V gene are LNHNV and YYDKDF (reference sequence). CDR3 in DNA: TGTGCCACCAGCCCTGGACAGGGTGCAGATACGCAGTATTTT. This sequence encodes CATSPGQGADTQYF.

The chain is built from TRBV29-1 and TRBJ2-1; 10 bases align to TRBD2. Germline values: CDR1 SQVTM, CDR2 ANQGSEA. Trimming cost V 7 bases and J 8 bases; bases outside gene matches: 11. The CDR3 sequence is 14 residues long. In nucleotides, the CDR3 is TGCAGCGCTAATAAGCGGGGGGGCCGGGATGAGCAGTTCTTC. Protein product: CSANKRGGRDEQFF.

The chain links TRBV9 to TRBJ1-2; D is unclear. CDR1 is SGDLS and CDR2 is YYNGEE in the germline V gene. The V end was cut by 3 bases, the J end by 9 bases, with 21 bases between. This CDR3 region has 15 residues. This CDR3 is CASSAAPTGPHSYTF. As DNA, the CDR3 is TGTGCCAGCAGCGCAGCCCCGACGGGCCCGCATAGCTACACCTTC.

The chain carries TRBV7-8 and TRBJ1-5; D call uncertain. The V gene's germline CDR1 is SGHVS and CDR2 FQNEAQ. Deletions cut 0 bases from V and 8 bases from J, with 8 bases between. This CDR3 is built from 13 residues. CDR3 sequence: CASSLAIIEPQHF. Here the CDR3 DNA reads TGTGCCAGCAGCTTAGCTATAATAGAGCCCCAGCATTTT. Full variable domain (remainder filled in from reference TRBV7-8 and TRBJ1-5): GAGVSQSPRYKVAKRGQDVALRCDPISGHVSLFWYQQALGQGPEFLTYFQNEAQLDKSGLPSDRFFAERPEGSVSTLKIQRTQQEDSAVYLCASSLAIIEPQHFGDGTRLSIL.

The sample holds one count of this clone. This chain uses TRBV4-3 with TRBJ1-1; maybe TRBD1 (5 bases). CDR1 and CDR2 from the germline V gene are LGHNA and YSLEER. V was clipped by 4 bases and J by 3 bases, with 9 bases between them. The CDR3 has 13 amino acids. CDR3 nucleotide sequence: TGCGCCAGCAGCCTTGGGGGGGACACTGAAGCTTTCTTT. It specifies CASSLGGDTEAFF.

This clone has more than one count but fewer than ten. This chain connects TRBV15 to TRBJ1-2; D unresolved. Germline-derived CDR1 and CDR2 are LNHNV and YYDKDF (reference sequence). V was shortened by 0 bases and J by 1 base, with 3 bases between the two germline ends. The CDR3 is made up of 13 amino acids. In DNA form, the CDR3 reads TGTGCCACCAGCAGAGACAGTAACTATGGCTACACCTTC. Protein product: CATSRDSNYGYTF. The full variable domain, completed using reference TRBV15 and TRBJ1-2, is DAMVIQNPRYQVTQFGKPVTLSCSQTLNHNVMYWYQQKSSQAPKLLFHYYDKDFNNEADTPDNFQSRRPNTSFCFLDIRSPGLGDTAMYLCATSRDSNYGYTFGSGTRLTVV.

This rearrangement joins TRBV15 to TRBJ2-3; TRBD2 matches at 7 bases. The germline CDR1 and CDR2 sequences are LNHNV and YYDKDF (reference sequence). V trimming: 7 bases; J trimming: 2 bases; junction bases outside the gene matches: 15. There are 17 residues in the CDR3. The CDR3 nucleotides read TGTGCCACCACACAAGGGGAAGCGGGGAGGTACACAGATACGCAGTATTTT. Its protein is CATTQGEAGRYTDTQYF.